This TCR beta chain stems from a study of control samples from healthy donors and cancer patients. Germline V CDR1 and CDR2: KGHSH, LQKENI. The CDR3 is 13 amino acids. V lost 3 bases and J lost 4, with 9 bases in between. The repertoire was sequenced with immunoSEQ multiplex PCR; TCRdb's copy has only in-frame clones and lacks some. Among roughly 50,000 clones listed, roughly 94% were seen once. Sequencing was performed on blood. V usage is TRBV18 and J usage is TRBJ1-2; D perhaps matches TRBD1 (5 bases). The origin of this receptor is a man aged 25-45 years in good health. Written as DNA, the CDR3 is TGTGCCAGCTCACCGAAAGGGGCCTATGGCTACACCTTC. It specifies CASSPKGAYGYTF.